This T cell receptor beta chain was identified during a study of control samples from healthy donors and cancer patients. The CDR3 extends over 14 amino acids. The V gene's germline CDR1 is SGHKS and CDR2 YYEKEE (reference sequence). V was cut by 1 base and J by 1 base, with 8 bases left in between. Clones were sequenced by immunoSEQ multiplex PCR, and TCRdb holds only the in-frame ones, with some missing. The sample holds about 180,000 clones, roughly nine tenths seen once. The sequenced sample was blood. The source of this sequence is a man younger than 40 in good health. V usage is TRBV5-5 and J usage is TRBJ1-1; D may be TRBD1 (5 bases). The CDR3 DNA reads as TGTGCCAGCAGCTTGATGGGGGAGAACACTGAAGCTTTCTTT. It translates to CASSLMGENTEAFF.